The 5 T cell receptor beta chains presented below share a single source sample, sequenced in a study of cytotoxic CD8 clonotypes in ibrutinib-treated CLL. Assay: immunoSEQ multiplex PCR; the TCRdb copy retains only in-frame clones and omits some. The sample holds tens of thousands of clones; approximately 57% are singletons and the top ten take about 4.8%. The sample here was PBMCs, taken before ibrutinib treatment. The origin of the receptors is a human donor with chronic lymphocytic leukemia.

V and J are TRBV2 and TRBJ1-5, with D perhaps matching TRBD1 (6 bases). Germline loops: CDR1 SNHLY, CDR2 FYNNEI. Trimming pared 3 bases from V and 0 bases from J, leaving 15 bases between. This CDR3 has 17 amino acids. This CDR3 reads CASSDKGTYFSNQPQHF. The CDR3 region has the DNA TGTGCCAGCAGTGATAAGGGGACATACTTTAGCAATCAGCCCCAGCATTTT.

V is TRBV10-3 and J is TRBJ2-5, with D perhaps TRBD1 or TRBD2 (5 bases each). There are 13 residues in the CDR3. V was pared by 11 bases and J by 0 bases, with 13 bases between. Germline V gene sequence: CDR1 ENHRY, CDR2 SYGVKD. The CDR3 bases are TGTGCCGCCCGGGACCGAAACCAAGAGACCCAGTACTTC. It is translated as CAARDRNQETQYF.

The gene calls are TRBV9 and TRBJ2-3; maybe TRBD1 (5 bases). V lost 3 bases, J lost 0 bases, and 8 bases lay in between. Germline CDR1 reads SGDLS; CDR2 reads YYNGEE. The CDR3 consists of 14 residues. The CDR3 is CASSDTGSTDTQYF. In DNA, the CDR3 is TGTGCCAGCAGCGATACAGGTAGCACAGATACGCAGTATTTT. The entire variable domain, with the rest obtained from reference TRBV9 and TRBJ2-3, is as follows: DSGVTQTPKHLITATGQRVTLRCSPRSGDLSVYWYQQSLDQGLQFLIQYYNGEERAKGNILERFSAQQFPDLHSELNLSSLELGDSALYFCASSDTGSTDTQYFGPGTRLTVL.

The chain has TRBV7-2 and TRBJ2-7, with D perhaps TRBD1 or TRBD2 (5 bases each). The ends were cut back, 5 bases at V and 4 bases at J, with 21 bases in the middle. The CDR3 contains 16 residues. Germline lookup yields CDR1 SGHTA and CDR2 FQGNSA. In nucleotides, the CDR3 is TGTGCCAGCAGCCATAGGGGCTCTAGGGAGCTTTACGAGCAGTACTTC. Translation gives CASSHRGSRELYEQYF.

This chain connects TRBV10-3 to TRBJ1-1; D not certain. This CDR3 contains 13 residues. The V end lost 5 bases, the J end lost 1 base, and 8 bases lay between the germline ends. Per the germline V gene, CDR1 is ENHRY and CDR2 is SYGVKD. The CDR3 nucleotides read TGTGCCATCAGTATCAGTGGGAACACTGAAGCTTTCTTT. Its protein product is CAISISGNTEAFF.